The source of this T cell receptor beta chain is a study of identifying expanded T cells in peripheral blood. Assay used: immunoSEQ multiplex PCR; TCRdb lists only in-frame clones, some missing. This sample has 70,000 to 95,000 clones, with roughly 90% found just once. Study-level findings and limits: Roughly 1.2 clones differed between technical replicates, versus approximately 17 and 20 over time. Clone count variance between roughly 2-week samples rose with total template count.

Turning to this clone: Its antigen remains unidentified.

Healthy donors had no documented immune events, such as infections, while sampled. There are 18 residues in the CDR3. The germline CDR1 and CDR2 sequences are MDHEN and SYDVKM. Trimming left V 6 bases short and J 0 bases short, with 21 bases between. The specimen was blood. This sequence joins TRBV28 and TRBJ1-5, with D perhaps matching TRBD1 (5 bases). The TCR was taken from a person between 18 and 75 years old in good health. The DNA of the CDR3 is TGTGCCAGCAGATCAGGCCCCGGGTGGGGGTATAGCAATCAGCCCCAGCATTTT. Translation: CASRSGPGWGYSNQPQHF.